These T cell receptor beta chains were read from a single sample in a study of CD8+CD57+ T cells in acquired aplastic anemia. TCRdb re-called the reads with MiXCR, one entry per CDR3 protein. Of approximately 80,000 distinct CDR3 sequences listed, 70% are singletons. Specimen: sorted CD4+, CD8+, or CD8+CD57+ T cells (not recorded which) from PBMCs. The receptors come from a human donor with aplastic anemia. Both conserved end residues are part of each CDR3. The D gene is left open where the match is weak. Clone sizes are given selectively: once, few, many, or a class where the clone is expanded.

>TRBJ2-7|TRBV7-6|TRBD1|.
CASSQSTGEVEQYF
TGTGCCAGCAGCCAATCGACAGGGGAGGTCGAGCAGTACTTC
>TRBJ1-1|TRBV10-2|.|.
CASGNGVGGTEAFF
TGCGCCAGCGGGAACGGGGTGGGTGGCACTGAAGCTTTCTTT
>TRBJ2-5|TRBV7-9|.|.
CASSIREQETQYF
TGTGCCAGCAGCATTAGGGAACAAGAGACCCAGTACTTC
>TRBJ1-1|TRBV20-1|TRBD1|.
CSAVGQIGTEAFF
TGCAGTGCTGTGGGACAGATCGGTACTGAAGCTTTCTTT
>TRBJ2-7|TRBV10-2|.|.
CASSGTHVGGEQYF
TGCGCCAGCAGCGGTACTCACGTCGGAGGCGAGCAGTACTTC
>TRBJ1-1|TRBV2|.|.
CASSPNRAGTEAFF
TGTGCCAGCAGTCCTAACAGGGCGGGCACTGAAGCTTTCTTT
>TRBJ2-7|TRBV20-1|TRBD2|.
CSASPTSGSVEQYF
TGCAGTGCTAGCCCGACTAGCGGGAGTGTTGAGCAGTACTTC
>TRBJ2-1|TRBV10-3|.|.
CAISEFLGAAAYNEQFF
TGTGCCATCAGTGAATTTTTGGGGGCCGCAGCCTACAATGAGCAGTTCTTC
>TRBJ2-5|TRBV19|TRBD1|.
CASSMYHPGGKETQYF
TGTGCCAGTAGTATGTATCATCCAGGGGGAAAAGAGACCCAGTACTTC
>TRBJ2-7|TRBV7-3|.|.
CASSLMTDTSSYEQYF
TGTGCCAGCAGCCTCATGACAGACACCTCATCCTACGAGCAGTACTTC
>TRBJ2-7|TRBV5-5|.|few
CASSLAPADAYEQYF
TGTGCCAGCAGCTTGGCCCCGGCGGACGCCTACGAGCAGTACTTC
>TRBJ1-2|TRBV24-1|.|.
CATSAGRGEGYTF
TGTGCCACCAGTGCTGGCAGGGGTGAAGGCTACACCTTC
>TRBJ1-2|TRBV12-3/TRBV12-4|.|.
CASKLQANYGYTF
TGTGCCAGCAAATTACAGGCTAACTATGGCTACACCTTC
>TRBJ1-1|TRBV7-2|.|.
CASSLQLNTEAFF
TGTGCCAGCAGCTTACAGCTAAACACTGAAGCTTTCTTT
>TRBJ2-3|TRBV20-1|TRBD1|.
CSARDPTGVTDTQYF
TGCAGTGCTAGAGATCCGACAGGGGTAACAGATACGCAGTATTTT
>TRBJ1-2|TRBV5-1|.|.
CASSLTGLDLTNYGYTF
TGCGCCAGCAGCTTAACGGGGCTAGACCTGACTAACTATGGCTACACCTTC
>TRBJ2-7|TRBV14|.|.
CASGQESRRTEQYF
TGTGCCAGCGGCCAAGAAAGCAGGCGAACCGAGCAGTACTTC
>TRBJ2-3|TRBV20-1|TRBD2|.
CSALRGLAGLDTQYF
TGCAGTGCCCTACGGGGACTAGCGGGACTAGATACGCAGTATTTT
>TRBJ2-7|TRBV7-6|.|.
CASSPGVATEQYF
TGTGCCAGCAGCCCCGGAGTAGCAACAGAGCAGTACTTC
>TRBJ1-5|TRBV10-2|.|.
CASSELSQPQHF
TGCGCCAGCAGTGAGCTGTCTCAGCCCCAGCATTTT
>TRBJ1-1|TRBV19|TRBD1|.
CASSRDRGTEAFF
TGTGCCAGTAGTAGGGACAGGGGGACTGAAGCTTTCTTT
>TRBJ1-2|TRBV19|.|once
CASSMGYGYTF
TGTGCCAGTAGTATGGGCTATGGCTACACCTTC
>TRBJ2-7|TRBV29-1|TRBD1|.
CSVGRGTYEQYF
TGCAGCGTTGGCAGGGGGACATACGAGCAGTACTTC
>TRBJ2-1|TRBV19|TRBD2|.
CASSMSGNRPYNEQFF
TGTGCCAGTAGTATGAGCGGGAACCGCCCCTACAATGAGCAGTTCTTC
>TRBJ2-1|TRBV9|.|.
CASSVQNNEQFF
TGTGCCAGCAGCGTGCAGAACAATGAGCAGTTCTTC
>TRBJ1-2|TRBV7-6|.|.
CASSLGGDYGYTF
TGTGCCAGCAGCTTAGGAGGGGACTATGGCTACACCTTC
>TRBJ2-3|TRBV29-1|.|.
CSVKRGDTDTQYF
TGCAGCGTTAAAAGGGGTGACACAGATACGCAGTATTTT
>TRBJ2-1|TRBV20-1|.|.
CSASFPETSYNEQFF
TGCAGTGCTAGCTTCCCCGAGACTTCCTACAATGAGCAGTTCTTC
>TRBJ1-6|TRBV20-1|.|.
CSAGRLAGRDNSPLHF
TGCAGTGCTGGGCGGTTGGCGGGGCGAGATAATTCACCCCTCCACTTT
>TRBJ1-3|TRBV9|.|.
CASSAGQQGNTIYF
TGTGCCAGCAGCGCAGGACAGCAAGGAAACACCATATATTTT
>TRBJ2-7|TRBV5-1|TRBD2|once
CASSLASGIRSYEQYF
TGCGCCAGCAGCTTGGCTAGCGGGATACGCTCCTACGAGCAGTACTTC
>TRBJ1-2|TRBV12-3/TRBV12-4|.|.
CASSLAGQHGYTF
TGTGCCAGCAGTTTAGCTGGACAGCACGGCTACACCTTC
>TRBJ2-3|TRBV24-1|.|.
CATQSSTDTQYF
TGTGCCACCCAAAGCAGCACAGATACGCAGTATTTT
>TRBJ2-6|TRBV20-1|.|.
CSARGGVPGLCSGANVLTF
TGCAGTGCTAGGGGGGGAGTCCCCGGGCTGTGCTCTGGGGCCAACGTCCTGACTTTC
>TRBJ1-2|TRBV7-3|.|.
CASSSGPANSYTF
TGTGCCAGCAGCTCTGGACCGGCCAACAGCTACACCTTC
>TRBJ1-2|TRBV7-9|.|.
CASSALTDRGYGYTF
TGTGCCAGCAGCGCATTGACTGATAGAGGCTATGGCTACACCTTC
>TRBJ2-6|TRBV19|.|.
CASSPDSSGANVLTF
TGTGCCAGTAGCCCCGACAGCTCTGGGGCCAACGTCCTGACTTTC
>TRBJ2-3|TRBV6-1|TRBD2|.
CASSELAGGSDTQYF
TGTGCCAGCAGTGAACTAGCGGGAGGTTCAGATACGCAGTATTTT
>TRBJ1-5|TRBV20-1|.|.
CSATINTGYSNQPQHF
TGCAGTGCTACTATCAATACAGGATATAGCAATCAGCCCCAGCATTTT
>TRBJ2-7|TRBV5-4|.|.
CASSLVGLGPYEQYF
TGTGCCAGCAGCTTGGTCGGACTGGGACCCTACGAGCAGTACTTC
>TRBJ2-1|TRBV19|TRBD1|.
CASSPDRFSYNEQFF
TGTGCCAGTAGCCCGGACAGGTTTTCCTACAATGAGCAGTTCTTC
>TRBJ2-7|TRBV7-2|TRBD2|.
CASSLGGSADEQYF
TGTGCCAGCAGCTTGGGGGGGAGTGCCGACGAGCAGTACTTC